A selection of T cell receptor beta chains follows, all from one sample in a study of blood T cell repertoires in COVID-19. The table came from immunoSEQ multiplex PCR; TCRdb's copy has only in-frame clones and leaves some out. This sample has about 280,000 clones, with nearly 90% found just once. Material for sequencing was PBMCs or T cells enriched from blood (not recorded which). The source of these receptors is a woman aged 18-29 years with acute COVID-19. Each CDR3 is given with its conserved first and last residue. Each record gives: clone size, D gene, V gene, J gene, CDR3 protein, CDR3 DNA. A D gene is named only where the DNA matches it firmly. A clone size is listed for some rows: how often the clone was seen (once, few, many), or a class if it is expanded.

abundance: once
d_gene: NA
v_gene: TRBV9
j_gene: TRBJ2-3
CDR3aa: CASSPRGTLPDTQYF
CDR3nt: TGTGCCAGCAGCCCTAGAGGTACTCTCCCAGATACGCAGTATTTT

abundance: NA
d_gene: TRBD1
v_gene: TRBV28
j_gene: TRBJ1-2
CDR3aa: CASSTDRVQYGYTF
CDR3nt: TGTGCCAGCAGTACGGACAGGGTTCAGTATGGCTACACCTTC

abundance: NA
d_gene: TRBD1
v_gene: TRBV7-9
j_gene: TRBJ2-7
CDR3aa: CASSFDRDEQYF
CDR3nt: TGTGCCAGCAGCTTCGACAGGGACGAGCAGTACTTC

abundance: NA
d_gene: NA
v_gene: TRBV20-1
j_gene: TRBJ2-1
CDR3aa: CSASVVRAEQGEFF
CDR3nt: TGCAGTGCTAGTGTCGTGAGGGCCGAGCAAGGAGAGTTCTTC

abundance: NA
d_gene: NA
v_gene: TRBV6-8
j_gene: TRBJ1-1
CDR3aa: CAIDGRAEAFF
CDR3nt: TGTGCCATCGACGGGAGGGCTGAAGCTTTCTTT

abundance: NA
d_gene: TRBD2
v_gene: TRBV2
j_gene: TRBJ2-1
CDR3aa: CASSGGTSGLNEQFF
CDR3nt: TGTGCCAGCAGTGGAGGGACTAGCGGGCTCAATGAGCAGTTCTTC

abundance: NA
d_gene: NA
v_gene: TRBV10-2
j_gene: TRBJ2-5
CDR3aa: CASSELTGRQETQYF
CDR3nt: TGCGCCAGCAGTGAGTTGACAGGCCGACAAGAGACCCAGTACTTC

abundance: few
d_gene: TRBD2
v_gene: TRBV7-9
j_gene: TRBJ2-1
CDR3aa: CASSLARGEGSSYNEQFF
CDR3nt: TGTGCCAGCAGCTTAGCCCGGGGGGAGGGAAGCTCCTACAATGAGCAGTTCTTC

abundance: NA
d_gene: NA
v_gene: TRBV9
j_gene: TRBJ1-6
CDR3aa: CASSGATGDSPLHF
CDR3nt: TGTGCCAGCAGCGGGGCTACGGGAGATTCACCCCTCCACTTT

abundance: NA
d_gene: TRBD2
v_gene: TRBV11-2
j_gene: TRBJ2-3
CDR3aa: CASSFSGAYTDTQYF
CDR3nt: TGTGCCAGCAGCTTTAGCGGGGCATACACAGATACGCAGTATTTT

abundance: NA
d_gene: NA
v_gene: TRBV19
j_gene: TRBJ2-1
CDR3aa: CASSRARASYNEQFF
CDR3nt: TGTGCCAGTAGTAGGGCCAGAGCTTCCTACAATGAGCAGTTCTTC

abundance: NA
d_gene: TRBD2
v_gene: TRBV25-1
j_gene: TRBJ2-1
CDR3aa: CASSEQRTSPYNEQFF
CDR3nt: TGTGCCAGCAGTGAACAGAGGACTAGCCCCTACAATGAGCAGTTCTTC

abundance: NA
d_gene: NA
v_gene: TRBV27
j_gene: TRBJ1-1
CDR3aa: CASSFDRNTEAFF
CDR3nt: TGTGCCAGCAGTTTTGACAGGAACACTGAAGCTTTCTTT

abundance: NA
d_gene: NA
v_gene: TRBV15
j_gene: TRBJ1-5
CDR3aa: CATSREQGNNQPQHF
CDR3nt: TGTGCCACCAGCAGAGAACAGGGAAACAATCAGCCCCAGCATTTT

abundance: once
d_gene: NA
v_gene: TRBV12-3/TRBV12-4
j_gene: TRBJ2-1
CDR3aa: CASSLRTYNEQFF
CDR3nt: TGTGCCAGCAGTCTCAGAACCTACAATGAGCAGTTCTTC

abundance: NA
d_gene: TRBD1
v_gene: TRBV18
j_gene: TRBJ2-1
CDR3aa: CASSTGQGGYNEQFF
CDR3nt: TGTGCCAGCTCAACGGGACAGGGGGGCTACAATGAGCAGTTCTTC

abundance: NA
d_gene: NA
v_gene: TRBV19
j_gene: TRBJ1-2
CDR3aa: CASSIPGPYGYTF
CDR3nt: TGTGCCAGTAGTATCCCAGGGCCCTATGGCTACACCTTC

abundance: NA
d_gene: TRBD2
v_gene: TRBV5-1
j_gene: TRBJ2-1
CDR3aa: CASSLVSAGGTYNEQFF
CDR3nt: TGCGCCAGCAGCTTGGTTTCGGCGGGGGGAACCTACAATGAGCAGTTCTTC

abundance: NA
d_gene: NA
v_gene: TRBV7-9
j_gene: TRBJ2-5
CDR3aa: CASSPARETQYF
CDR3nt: TGTGCCAGCAGCCCTGCCAGGGAGACCCAGTACTTC

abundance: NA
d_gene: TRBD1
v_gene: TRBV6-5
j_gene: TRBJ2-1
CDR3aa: CASSRGPSYNEQFF
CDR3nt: TGTGCCAGCAGCAGGGGGCCCTCCTACAATGAGCAGTTCTTC

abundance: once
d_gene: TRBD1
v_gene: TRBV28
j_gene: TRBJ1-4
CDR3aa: CASSTGTGGREKLFF
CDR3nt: TGTGCCAGCAGTACCGGGACAGGGGGTCGTGAAAAACTGTTTTTT

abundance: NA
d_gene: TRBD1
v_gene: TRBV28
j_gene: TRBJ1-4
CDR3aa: CASSIDRVRTNEKLFF
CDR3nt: TGTGCCAGCAGTATAGACAGGGTGAGGACTAATGAAAAACTGTTTTTT